Shown below are 5 T cell receptor beta chains from a single sample sequenced in a study of T-cell reconstitution after alpha-beta-depleted transplantation in children. The TCRbeta library incorporated unique molecular identifiers. TCRdb independently ran MiXCR on the PCR reads; one entry per CDR3 protein. The repertoire holds hundreds of thousands of distinct CDR3 sequences, with under 30% as singletons. The starting material was PBMCs, mostly from graft donor cells, obtained 360 days after TCRalphabeta/CD19-depleted stem cell transplant. These receptors originate from a boy under three years old who had a stem cell transplant for acute myeloid leukemia, so the T cells may come from the graft donor.

This rearrangement joins TRBV4-3 to TRBJ2-7, with D possibly being TRBD1 (5 bases). V lost 0 bases, J lost 3 bases, and 12 bases lay in between. CDR3 length: 15 amino acids. Germline CDR1 is LGHNA and CDR2 is YSLEER. CDR3 loop: CASSQDVAGNYEQYF. CDR3 nucleotide sequence: TGCGCCAGCAGCCAAGATGTCGCAGGGAACTACGAGCAGTACTTC.

This clonotype appeared many times. The CDR3 region is CASGLVLWDSGPGETQYF. CDR3 sequence (DNA): TGTGCTAGTGGTTTGGTACTGTGGGACAGCGGACCGGGAGAGACCCAGTACTTC. This chain links TRBV12-5 with TRBJ2-5; TRBD1 agrees at 7 bases. V dropped 0 bases and J dropped 4; count of bases not matched to a gene: 14. The CDR3 has 18 residues. Germline assignment: CDR1 LGHNT and CDR2 FRNRAP.

The chain uses TRBV10-3 and TRBJ1-1, with D hard to call. Deletions cut 0 bases from V and 1 base from J, with 6 bases between. This CDR3 is 14 amino acids long. Looked up from germline, CDR1 is ENHRY and CDR2 is SYGVKD. The CDR3 DNA reads TGTGCCATCAGTGAGTCGGCGGGGAACACTGAAGCTTTCTTT. It codes for CAISESAGNTEAFF.

This clonotype has more than one count but fewer than ten. This CDR3 is CASGSRRQNYEQYV. For the CDR3, the DNA is TGTGCTAGTGGTTCCAGGAGACAGAACTACGAGCAGTACGTC. V usage is TRBV12-5 and J usage is TRBJ2-7, with TRBD1 as a possible D gene (5 bases). The V gene's germline CDR1 is LGHNT and CDR2 FRNRAP. The V end lost 4 bases, the J end lost 3 bases, and 13 bases lay between the germline ends. This CDR3 region has 14 residues.

V and J are TRBV6-2 or TRBV6-3 and TRBJ2-1, with 8 positions matching TRBD1. This CDR3 is built from 12 residues. Germline V gene sequence: CDR1 MNHEY, CDR2 SVGEGT. V shed 7 bases, J shed 10 bases, and the junction held 6 bases outside the gene matches. The chain's CDR3 is CASNDPGGEQFF. The DNA of the CDR3 is TGTGCCAGCAACGACCCAGGGGGCGAGCAGTTCTTC.